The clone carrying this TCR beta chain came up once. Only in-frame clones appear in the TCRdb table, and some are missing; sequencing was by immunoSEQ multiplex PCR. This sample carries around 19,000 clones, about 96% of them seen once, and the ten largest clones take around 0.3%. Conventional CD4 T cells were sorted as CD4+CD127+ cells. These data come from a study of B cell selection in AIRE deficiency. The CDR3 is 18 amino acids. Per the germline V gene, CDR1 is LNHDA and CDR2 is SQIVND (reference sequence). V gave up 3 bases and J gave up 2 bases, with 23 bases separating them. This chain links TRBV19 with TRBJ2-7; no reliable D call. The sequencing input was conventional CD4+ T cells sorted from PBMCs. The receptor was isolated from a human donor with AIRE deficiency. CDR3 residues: CASSMGWSPWDATYEQYF. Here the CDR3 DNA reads TGTGCCAGTAGTATGGGGTGGTCTCCGTGGGATGCCACCTACGAGCAGTACTTC.